The 4 T cell receptor beta chains given below trace back to one sample, sequenced in a study of vaccination effects on CD4 cells after COVID-19. These TCRs are of unknown antigen specificity. The assay was immunoSEQ multiplex PCR, and TCRdb's table has in-frame clones only and misses some. The data contain 40,000 to 60,000 clones, approximately 81% of them singletons. CD4+ T cells were isolated after 10 days of culture. The input for sequencing was CD4+ T cells from PBMCs cultured without peptide, taken before COVID-19 vaccination. The source of these receptors is a human donor who had a prior SARS-CoV-2 infection.

The CDR3 protein is CATSFGSSYNEQFF. The CDR3 DNA is TGTGCCACCAGTTTCGGCAGCTCCTACAATGAGCAGTTCTTC. V usage is TRBV24-1 and J usage is TRBJ2-1; D not certain. V lost 6 bases and J 0 bases, leaving 8 bases between the germline ends. CDR1 is KGHDR and CDR2 is SFDVKD in the germline V gene. The CDR3 sequence is 14 residues long.

The J gene is TRBJ2-3, the V gene TRBV2; TRBD2 agrees at 8 bases. CDR1 and CDR2 from the germline V gene are SNHLY and FYNNEI. Unmatched junction bases numbered 9, after V lost 6 bases and J lost 4 bases. This CDR3 has 15 residues. Written as DNA, the CDR3 is TGTGCCAGCAGGGCGACTAGCGTTGTGGCAGATACGCAGTATTTT. Its protein product is CASRATSVVADTQYF.

This clone showed up just once. The rearrangement joins TRBV7-2 to TRBJ2-7; 13 bases line up with TRBD2. Trimming at V came to 1 base and at J to 7 bases, leaving 10 bases not matched to a gene. Germline CDR1 is SGHTA and CDR2 is FQGNSA. This CDR3 is 17 amino acids long. The CDR3 protein is CASSLGPTSGRAREQYF. CDR3 DNA sequence: TGTGCCAGCAGCTTAGGCCCAACTAGCGGGAGGGCCAGGGAGCAGTACTTC. Full variable domain (missing parts from reference TRBV7-2 and TRBJ2-7): GAGVSQSPSNKVTEKGKDVELRCDPISGHTALYWYRQSLGQGLEFLIYFQGNSAPDKSGLPSDRFSAERTGGSVSTLTIQRTQQEDSAVYLCASSLGPTSGRAREQYFGPGTRLTVT.

This chain connects TRBV5-6 to TRBJ2-5; TRBD1 agrees at 7 bases. CDR1 is SGHDT, CDR2 YYEEEE, per germline. After removal of 6 bases from V and 1 base from J, the junction contained 6 bases not matched to a gene. The CDR3 runs to 14 residues. The CDR3 loop is CASNPPGGQETQYF. The CDR3 DNA reads TGTGCCAGCAACCCCCCAGGGGGCCAAGAGACCCAGTACTTC.